This T cell receptor beta chain was identified in a study of immune heterogeneity within non-small cell lung tumors. Across the whole study: Classification of the tumors gave several squamous cell carcinomas, around 9 non-squamous carcinomas and 1 not otherwise specified. Study-wide results and limits: For local T-cell clonality, the correlation with local tumor mutational burden was moderate but significant (R around 0.34). Individual patients mostly differed in their high-frequency T-cell receptor beta clonotypes. Identical dominant CDR3 beta clonotypes recurred among a patient's tumor sites, alongside site-unique high-frequency clones.

This clonotype qualifies as medium-sized. Its antigen is undetermined. The starting template was genomic DNA from bulk tumor, around 660 ng per sample. Collection of several biopsies per primary tumor, spaced far apart, took place during surgery. Each patient presented with untreated, newly diagnosed non-small cell lung cancer and received curative surgery. For the TCR beta CDR3, multiplex PCR with 32 V and 13 J primers performed the amplification. In TCRdb, the multiplex PCR reads were re-called with MiXCR into one record per CDR3 protein. The data contain fewer than 12,000 distinct CDR3 sequences, 25% to 35% of them singletons. V dropped 2 bases and J dropped 4 bases, with 15 bases sitting between them. Germline assignment: CDR1 MNHNS and CDR2 SASEGT. The CDR3 spans 16 residues.

The sequence was collected from a woman in her fifties or sixties with non-small cell lung cancer. The V call is TRBV6-1, the J call TRBJ2-1; the D gene is possibly TRBD2 (6 bases). The material sequenced was lung tumor tissue. The CDR3 sequence is CASSEIGGGLYNEQFF. The CDR3 region has the DNA TGTGCCAGCAGTGAAATTGGGGGAGGACTATACAATGAGCAGTTCTTC.